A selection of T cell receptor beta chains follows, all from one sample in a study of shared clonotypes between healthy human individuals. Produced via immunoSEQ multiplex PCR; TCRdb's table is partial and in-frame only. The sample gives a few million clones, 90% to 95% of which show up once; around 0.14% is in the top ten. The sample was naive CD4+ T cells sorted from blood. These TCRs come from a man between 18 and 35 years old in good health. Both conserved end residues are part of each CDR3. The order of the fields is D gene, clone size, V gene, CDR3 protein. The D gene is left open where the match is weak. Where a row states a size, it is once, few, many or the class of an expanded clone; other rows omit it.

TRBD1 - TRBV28 CASSEAGGGNQPQHF
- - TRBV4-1 CASSQAQRDTEAFF
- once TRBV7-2 CASSLIIDIYGYTF
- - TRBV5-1 CASSLDLSRAQYF
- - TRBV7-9 CASFSTGNTIYF
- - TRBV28 CASSLLRAALGGYTF
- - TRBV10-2 CASSESWGSPEQYF
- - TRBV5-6 CASSPPTQGSYEQYF
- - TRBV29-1 CSVDGAGANVLTF
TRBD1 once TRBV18 CASSHRQGRREGADTQYF
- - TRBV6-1 CASSIKGGANYGYTF
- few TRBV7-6 CASSLARTLGANEQFF
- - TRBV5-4 CASSFGGNYEQYF
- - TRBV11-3 CASSLGSKPRETQYF
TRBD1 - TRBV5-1 CASSLPNNRGTGELFF
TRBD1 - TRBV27 CAAGDRSYEQYF
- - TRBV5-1 CASRNWGAEAFF
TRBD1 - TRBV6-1 CASRRDRGAYEQYF
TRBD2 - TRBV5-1 CASSLLAGREDTQYF
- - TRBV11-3 CASSLDGLTDTQYF
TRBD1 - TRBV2 CASSEGNRGYTF
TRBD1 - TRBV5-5 CASSWDRVRTYEQYF
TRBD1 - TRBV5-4 CASSRGTGRNQPQHF
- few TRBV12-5 CASGSSQNSPLHF
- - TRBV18 CASSTGPGFAQYF
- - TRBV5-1 CASSFTGNTGELFF
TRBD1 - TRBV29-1 CSVSHRDRQETQYF
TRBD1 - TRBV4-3 CASSQGDRAQEKLFF